These 22 T cell receptor beta chains were sequenced from one sample in a study of post-analysis software for immune sequencing data. Whole-study findings and limits: Patients showed TRBV5-6, TRBV5-1 and TRBV20-1 among roughly five TRBV segments more frequent than in controls.

Unique-molecular-identifier-tagged TCR beta cDNA libraries were used. TCRdb used MiXCR to reprocess the PCR reads, holding one entry per CDR3 protein. This repertoire shows about 400,000 distinct CDR3 sequences, less than 40% found once; its top ten account for 13%. These receptors lack a known antigen. The sequencing input was blood. The receptors were sampled from a girl aged 10-17 years with multiple sclerosis.

This clonotype was detected only a few times. The chain employs TRBV7-2 and TRBJ2-1; D may match TRBD1 or TRBD2 (5 bases each). The CDR3 loop spans 16 amino acids. Trimming took 2 bases from V and 3 from J, leaving 14 bases between them. Germline values: CDR1 SGHTA, CDR2 FQGNSA. CDR3 DNA sequence: TGTGCCAGCAGCTTAAGTGGGGGTGGGGACTACAATGAGCAGTTCTTC. Translating it yields CASSLSGGGDYNEQFF.

V is TRBV2 and J is TRBJ2-2, with D perhaps TRBD1 (5 bases). V gave up 4 bases and J gave up 5 bases, with 17 bases separating them. The germline V gene encodes CDR1 SNHLY and CDR2 FYNNEI. This CDR3 comprises 16 residues. CDR3 sequence (DNA): TGTGCCAGCAGTGTGGATGTAGGGGTGCGAACCGGGGAGCTGTTTTTT. It encodes CASSVDVGVRTGELFF.

This clonotype was detected ten times or more. The chain recombines TRBV5-1 with TRBJ2-7, with D unclear. CDR3 length: 13 amino acids. The V gene's germline CDR1 is SGHRS and CDR2 YFSETQ. V was trimmed by 1 base and J by 5 bases, leaving 10 bases between them. CDR3 protein: CASSLRARDEQYF. The CDR3 DNA is TGCGCCAGCAGCTTGAGGGCTCGGGACGAGCAGTACTTC.

In this sample, this clonotype turned up a few times. V gene TRBV7-9 combines with J gene TRBJ1-4, with 7 bases aligning to TRBD1. With V trimmed by 4 bases and J by 4 bases, 6 bases remained unmatched. Germline V lookup: CDR1 SEHNR, CDR2 FQNEAQ (reference sequence). The CDR3 length is 15 residues. This CDR3 is CASSYQGQNNEKLFF. For the CDR3, the DNA is TGTGCCAGCAGCTACCAGGGACAGAATAATGAAAAACTGTTTTTT.

This chain links TRBV27 with TRBJ2-5; D gene ambiguous. Germline CDR1 and CDR2: MNHEY and SMNVEV (reference sequence). This CDR3 is 14 amino acids long. The V and J ends lost 6 bases and 5 bases respectively, with 16 bases between them. The CDR3 loop is CASRNIGMGETQYF. The CDR3 DNA is TGTGCCAGCAGGAATATTGGGATGGGGGAGACCCAGTACTTC.

As to this clonotype: At one of its ends the junction is not consistent with the germline gene, which may arise from a read error. The V and J genes are TRBV3-1 and TRBJ1-5; possible D gene TRBD1, 5 bases. CDR1 and CDR2 (germline): LGHDT, YNNKEL (reference sequence). The CDR3 extends over 14 amino acids. This chain's CDR3 is CTSTWGGSNQPQHF. In nucleotides, the CDR3 is TGTACCAGCACCTGGGGGGGTTCCAATCAGCCCCAGCATTTT. Together with reference TRBV3-1 and TRBJ1-5, the CDR3 gives the full variable domain: DTAVSQTPKYLVTQMGNDKSIKCEQNLGHDTMYWYKQDSKKFLKIMFSYNNKELIINETVPNRFSPKSPDKAHLNLHINSLELGDSAVYFCTSTWGGSNQPQHFGDGTRLSIL.

This clonotype appeared a few times. The chain joins TRBV27 to TRBJ2-7; 7 nucleotides line up with TRBD1. The V gene end was trimmed by 2 bases and the J gene end by 5 bases; junction bases not matched to a gene: 6. In germline, CDR1 is MNHEY, CDR2 SMNVEV (reference sequence). The CDR3 loop spans 14 amino acids. The CDR3 here is CASSLIGGFHEQYF. DNA of the CDR3: TGTGCCAGCAGTTTAATAGGGGGCTTCCACGAGCAGTACTTC.

This chain joins TRBV5-1 and TRBJ1-6; possible D gene TRBD1, 6 bases. The germline CDR1 and CDR2 sequences are SGHRS and YFSETQ. The V end was cut by 4 bases, the J end by 7 bases, with 9 bases between. The CDR3 covers 13 residues. The chain's CDR3 is CASSTTGNSPLHF. The DNA of the CDR3 is TGCGCCAGCAGCACCACAGGGAATTCACCCCTCCACTTT.

The table lists this clonotype with a count of one. DNA for the CDR3: TGTGCCAGCAGCGAAGCGCAGGGGGTATTGGACACTGAAGCTTTCTTT. Encoded protein: CASSEAQGVLDTEAFF. This chain links TRBV4-2 with TRBJ1-1; 7 bases line up with TRBD1. V trimming: 5 bases; J trimming: 3 bases; junction bases outside the gene matches: 12. Germline V gives CDR1 LGHNA, CDR2 YNFKEQ. CDR3 length: 16 amino acids.

The CDR3 sequence is CASSLLVNQPQHF. In DNA, the CDR3 is TGTGCCAGCAGCTTACTGGTCAATCAGCCCCAGCATTTT. The V and J genes are TRBV7-8 and TRBJ1-5; D gene unclear. Trimming removed 2 bases at V and 3 bases at J, with 5 bases between. This CDR3 contains 13 residues. Germline V gives CDR1 SGHVS, CDR2 FQNEAQ.

The chain has TRBV12-3 or TRBV12-4 and TRBJ2-3; 8 bases are shared with TRBD1. The length of the CDR3 is 16 residues. Unmatched junction bases numbered 10, after V lost 5 bases and J lost 3 bases. The chain's CDR3 is CASSPPRDRSTDTQYF. CDR3 nucleotide sequence: TGTGCCAGCAGTCCACCCCGGGACAGGAGTACAGATACGCAGTATTTT.

V gene TRBV30 combines with J gene TRBJ2-4; no reliable D call. The CDR3 runs to 16 residues. Germline V gene sequence: CDR1 GTSNPN, CDR2 SVGIG (reference sequence). Trimming cost V 2 bases and J 1 base, with 15 bases left between them. Here the CDR3 reads CAWSPLRMLAKNIQYF. The DNA of the CDR3 is TGTGCCTGGAGTCCACTGCGGATGCTGGCCAAAAACATTCAGTACTTC.

This clonotype was seen more than once but under ten times. The gene calls are TRBV9 and TRBJ2-7, with TRBD1 matching over 9 bases. Germline-derived CDR1 and CDR2 are SGDLS and YYNGEE. The V gene end was trimmed by 3 bases and the J gene end by 5 bases; junction bases not matched to a gene: 3. There are 13 residues in the CDR3. The CDR3 coding sequence is TGTGCCAGCAGCGCCACAGGGGGCCACGAGCAGTACTTC. The encoded protein is CASSATGGHEQYF.

This chain links TRBV12-3 or TRBV12-4 with TRBJ2-3; unclear D gene. Trimming cost V 8 bases and J 0 bases, with 6 bases left between them. This CDR3 has 12 residues. CDR3: CASQASTDTQYF. The CDR3 DNA sequence: TGTGCCAGCCAGGCGAGCACAGATACGCAGTATTTT.

Here the CDR3 DNA reads TGCGCCAGCAGCCCCCGGACAGGGGTTCCTAAAGAGACCCAGTACTTC. It encodes CASSPRTGVPKETQYF. V is TRBV5-1 and J is TRBJ2-5; 9 bases line up with TRBD1. There are 16 residues in the CDR3. Looked up from germline, CDR1 is SGHRS and CDR2 is YFSETQ. After removal of 4 bases from V and 3 bases from J, the junction contained 10 bases not matched to a gene. Filled out from reference TRBV5-1 and TRBJ2-5, the complete variable domain reads KAGVTQTPRYLIKTRGQQVTLSCSPISGHRSVSWYQQTPGQGLQFLFEYFSETQRNKGNFPGRFSGRQFSNSRSEMNVSTLELGDSALYLCASSPRTGVPKETQYFGPGTRLLVL.

There are a few counts of this clonotype. The chain has TRBV29-1 and TRBJ2-5; 9 bases are a match to TRBD2. This CDR3 is 12 amino acids long. Germline V gene lookup returns CDR1 SQVTM and CDR2 ANQGSEA. V was clipped by 7 bases and J by 5 bases; unmatched bases: 5. The CDR3 loop reads CSARAGGETQYF. The CDR3 DNA is TGCAGCGCCCGCGCGGGGGGGGAGACCCAGTACTTC.

The CDR3 loop reads CSAHQPGGASDTQYF. The DNA for the CDR3 is TGCAGTGCCCATCAACCAGGGGGCGCTTCAGATACGCAGTATTTT. The genes are TRBV20-1 and TRBJ2-3, with 8 nucleotides matching TRBD1. Trimming took 6 bases from V and 4 from J; bases not matched to a gene: 12. This CDR3 comprises 15 residues. Germline loops: CDR1 DFQATT, CDR2 SNEGSKA (reference sequence).

The sample holds a few counts of this clonotype. Written as DNA, the CDR3 is TGCAGCGTCGGACATCTCCAAGAGACCCAGTACTTC. Its protein product is CSVGHLQETQYF. The chain recombines TRBV29-1 with TRBJ2-5; a possible D gene is TRBD1 (5 bases). V was cut by 6 bases and J by 1 base, with 9 bases left in between. Germline V CDR1 and CDR2: SQVTM, ANQGSEA. The CDR3 runs 12 residues.

This clonotype was counted a few times. This chain uses TRBV20-1 with TRBJ2-1; the match to TRBD2 covers 7 bases. Germline CDR1 is DFQATT and CDR2 is SNEGSKA (reference sequence). The ends lost 0 bases at V and 0 bases at J; junction bases unmatched: 14. The CDR3 spans 19 residues. The CDR3 reads CSARDWSGTRPDSYNEQFF. The CDR3 bases are TGCAGTGCTAGAGATTGGAGCGGGACCCGTCCAGACTCCTACAATGAGCAGTTCTTC.

V and J are TRBV5-1 and TRBJ2-5; D call uncertain. Germline V CDR1 and CDR2: SGHRS, YFSETQ. CDR3 length equals 16 residues. The V and J ends lost 3 bases and 2 bases respectively, with 17 bases between them. For the CDR3, the DNA is TGCGCCAGCAGCTCTAGACGGACGACCTTTCAAGAGACCCAGTACTTC. Amino acids: CASSSRRTTFQETQYF.

The sample holds a few counts of this clonotype. The chain combines TRBV5-1 with TRBJ2-7; 9 bases agree with TRBD1. Losses at the gene ends were 4 bases for V and 5 bases for J; bases not matched to a gene: 10. Germline CDR1 is SGHRS and CDR2 is YFSETQ. The CDR3 covers 15 residues. The CDR3 bases are TGCGCCAGCAGCCCGGGACAGGGAGTATGGGACGAGCAGTACTTC. The encoded protein is CASSPGQGVWDEQYF. Variable domain in full (rest from reference TRBV5-1 and TRBJ2-7): KAGVTQTPRYLIKTRGQQVTLSCSPISGHRSVSWYQQTPGQGLQFLFEYFSETQRNKGNFPGRFSGRQFSNSRSEMNVSTLELGDSALYLCASSPGQGVWDEQYFGPGTRLTVT.

The CDR3 reads CASSQTSGGGEQYF. The CDR3 nucleotides are TGTGCCAGCAGCCAGACTAGCGGGGGAGGAGAGCAGTACTTC. This chain uses TRBV3-1 with TRBJ2-5, with 12 nucleotides matching TRBD2. The germline CDR1 and CDR2 sequences are LGHDT and YNNKEL (reference sequence). The CDR3 sequence is 14 residues long. The trim removed 3 bases at V and 11 bases at J, leaving 7 bases unmatched.